This T cell receptor beta chain was obtained from a study of blood T cell repertoires in COVID-19. Whole-study context: Researchers got acute and convalescent COVID-19 samples from the United States, Italy and Spain. The cDNA or gDNA used as material had been derived from T cells, B-cell-depleted T cells, or PBMCs.

Trimming took off 9 bases at V and 3 bases at J, with 9 bases between the two ends. Germline lookup yields CDR1 MRHNA and CDR2 SNTAGT. The CDR3 extends over 12 amino acids. Profiling relied on immunoSEQ multiplex PCR, and the TCRdb table lists in-frame clones only, not all of them. There are 50,000 to 70,000 clones in the sample; approximately 89% occur only once, and 6.9% lies in the top ten. The receptor was isolated from a man aged 60-69 years with active or convalescent COVID-19. Sequencing was done on a sample of peripheral blood. This sequence joins TRBV6-4 and TRBJ1-5; tentatively, D is TRBD1 (5 bases). The CDR3 region is CARQDFNQPQHF. As DNA, the CDR3 is TGTGCCAGACAGGATTTCAATCAGCCCCAGCATTTT.